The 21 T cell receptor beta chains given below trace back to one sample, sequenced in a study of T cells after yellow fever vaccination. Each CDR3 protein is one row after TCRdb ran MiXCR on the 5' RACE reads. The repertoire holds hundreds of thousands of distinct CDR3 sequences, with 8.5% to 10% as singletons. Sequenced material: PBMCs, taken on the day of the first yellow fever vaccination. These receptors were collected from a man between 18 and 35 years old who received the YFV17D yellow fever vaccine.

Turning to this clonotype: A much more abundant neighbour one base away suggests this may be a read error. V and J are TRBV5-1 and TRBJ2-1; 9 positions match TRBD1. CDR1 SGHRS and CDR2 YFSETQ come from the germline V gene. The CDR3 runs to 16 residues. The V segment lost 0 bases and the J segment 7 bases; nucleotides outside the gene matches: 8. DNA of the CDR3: TGCGCCAGCAGCTTGGCTTTACCGGGACAGGGAAATGAGCAGTTCTTC. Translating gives CASSLALPGQGNEQFF.

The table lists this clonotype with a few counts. In DNA form, the CDR3 reads TGTGCCAGCAGCTTTGGGCAGAACTATGGCTACACCTTC. Its protein is CASSFGQNYGYTF. This sequence joins TRBV7-9 and TRBJ1-2; no firm D call. CDR1 and CDR2 from the germline V gene are SEHNR and FQNEAQ (reference sequence). The CDR3 totals 13 residues. Trimming took off 3 bases at V and 2 bases at J, with 7 bases between the two ends.

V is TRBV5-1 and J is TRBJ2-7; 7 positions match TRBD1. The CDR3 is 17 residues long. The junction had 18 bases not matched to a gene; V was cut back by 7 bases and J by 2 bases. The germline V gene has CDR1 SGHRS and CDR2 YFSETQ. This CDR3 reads CASGRDSEGSLAYEQYF. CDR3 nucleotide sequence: TGCGCCAGCGGCCGGGACAGTGAAGGCAGTCTCGCCTACGAGCAGTACTTC.

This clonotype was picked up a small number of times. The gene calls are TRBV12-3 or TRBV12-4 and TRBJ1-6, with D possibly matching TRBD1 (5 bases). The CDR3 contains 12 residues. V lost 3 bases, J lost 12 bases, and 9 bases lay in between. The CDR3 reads CASSFQGGPLHF. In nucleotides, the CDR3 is TGTGCCAGCAGTTTTCAGGGTGGACCCCTCCACTTT.

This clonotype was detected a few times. The CDR3, as DNA: TGTGCCAGCAGCAATCGTGGGGGTGGTCAGCCCCAGCATTTT. It is translated as CASSNRGGGQPQHF. The rearrangement joins TRBV7-2 to TRBJ1-5, with a possible D match to TRBD1 (5 bases). There are 14 residues in the CDR3. Germline assignment: CDR1 SGHTA and CDR2 FQGNSA. Trimming removed 5 bases from V and 6 bases from J, with 14 bases in between.

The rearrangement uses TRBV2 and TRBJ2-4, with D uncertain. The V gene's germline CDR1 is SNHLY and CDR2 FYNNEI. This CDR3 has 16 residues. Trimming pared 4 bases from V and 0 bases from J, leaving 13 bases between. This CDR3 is CASSGRVSLAKNIQYF. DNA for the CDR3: TGTGCCAGCAGTGGCAGAGTCTCACTAGCCAAAAACATTCAGTACTTC.

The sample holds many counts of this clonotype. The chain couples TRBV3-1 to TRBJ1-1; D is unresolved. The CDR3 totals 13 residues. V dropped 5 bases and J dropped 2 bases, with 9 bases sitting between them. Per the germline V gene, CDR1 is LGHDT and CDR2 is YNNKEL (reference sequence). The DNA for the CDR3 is TGTGCCAGCAGCTGGACGGGAAACACTGAAGCTTTCTTT. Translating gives CASSWTGNTEAFF.

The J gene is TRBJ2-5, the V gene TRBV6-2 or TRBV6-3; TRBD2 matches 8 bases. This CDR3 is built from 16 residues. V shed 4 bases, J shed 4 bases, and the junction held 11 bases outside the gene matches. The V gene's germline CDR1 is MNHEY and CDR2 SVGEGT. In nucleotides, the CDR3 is TGTGCCAGCAGTTCTCCTTTGGGCGGGGGGAGAGAGACCCAGTACTTC. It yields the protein CASSSPLGGGRETQYF.

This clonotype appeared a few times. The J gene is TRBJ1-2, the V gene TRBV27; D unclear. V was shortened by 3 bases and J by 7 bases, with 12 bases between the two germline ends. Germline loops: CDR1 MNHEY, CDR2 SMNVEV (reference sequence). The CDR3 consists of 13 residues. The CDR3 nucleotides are TGTGCCAGCAGTTTGGAGGGAGCGGGTGGCTACACCTTC. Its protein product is CASSLEGAGGYTF.

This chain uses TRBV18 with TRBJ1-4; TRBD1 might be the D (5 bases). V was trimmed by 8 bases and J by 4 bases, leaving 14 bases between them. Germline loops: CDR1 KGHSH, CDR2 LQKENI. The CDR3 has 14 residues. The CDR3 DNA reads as TGTGCCAGCCGAACCGGGACGGATAATGAAAAACTGTTTTTT. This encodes CASRTGTDNEKLFF.

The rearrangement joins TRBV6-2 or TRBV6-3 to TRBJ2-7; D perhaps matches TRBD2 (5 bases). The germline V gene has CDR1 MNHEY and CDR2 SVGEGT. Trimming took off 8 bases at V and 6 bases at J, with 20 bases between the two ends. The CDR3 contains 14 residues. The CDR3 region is CASAPRAYASEQYV. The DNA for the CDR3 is TGTGCCAGCGCGCCGAGGGCCTACGCCTCCGAGCAGTACGTC.

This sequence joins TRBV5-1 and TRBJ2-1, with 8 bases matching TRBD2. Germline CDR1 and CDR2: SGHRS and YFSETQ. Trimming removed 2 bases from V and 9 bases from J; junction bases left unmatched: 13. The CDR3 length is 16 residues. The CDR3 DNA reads TGCGCCAGCAGCTTAAAGAGCGGGAGCCCTACGGGTGAGCAGTTCTTC. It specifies CASSLKSGSPTGEQFF. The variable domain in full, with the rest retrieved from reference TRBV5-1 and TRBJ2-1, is KAGVTQTPRYLIKTRGQQVTLSCSPISGHRSVSWYQQTPGQGLQFLFEYFSETQRNKGNFPGRFSGRQFSNSRSEMNVSTLELGDSALYLCASSLKSGSPTGEQFFGPGTRLTVL.

CDR3 region: CASSVRDKNTGELFF. As DNA, the CDR3 is TGCGCCAGCAGCGTACGGGACAAGAACACCGGGGAGCTGTTTTTT. This sequence joins TRBV4-1 and TRBJ2-2; the D gene is possibly TRBD1 (6 bases). There are 15 residues in the CDR3. The V and J ends lost 5 bases and 1 base respectively, with 11 bases between them. Germline V gene sequence: CDR1 MGHRA, CDR2 YSYEKL.

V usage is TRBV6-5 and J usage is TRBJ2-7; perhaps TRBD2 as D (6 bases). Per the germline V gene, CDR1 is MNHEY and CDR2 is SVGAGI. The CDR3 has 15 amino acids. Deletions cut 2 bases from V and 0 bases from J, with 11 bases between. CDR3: CASSYPQRASYEQYF. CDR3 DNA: TGTGCCAGCAGTTACCCCCAGCGGGCCTCCTACGAGCAGTACTTC.

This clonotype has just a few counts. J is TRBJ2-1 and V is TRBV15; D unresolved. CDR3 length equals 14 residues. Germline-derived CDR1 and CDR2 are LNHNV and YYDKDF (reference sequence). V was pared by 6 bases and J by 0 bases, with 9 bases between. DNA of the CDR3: TGTGCCACCAGGCACAGAACCTCCTACAATGAGCAGTTCTTC. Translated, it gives CATRHRTSYNEQFF.

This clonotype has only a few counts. CDR3 DNA: TGCGCCAGCAGCTTGGGGCCAGCGGCCGGGGAGCTGTTTTTT. It codes for CASSLGPAAGELFF. The chain uses TRBV5-1 and TRBJ2-2; possibly TRBD2 for D (5 bases). The CDR3 runs 14 residues. Trimming removed 0 bases at V and 6 bases at J, with 9 bases between. CDR1 and CDR2 (germline): SGHRS, YFSETQ.

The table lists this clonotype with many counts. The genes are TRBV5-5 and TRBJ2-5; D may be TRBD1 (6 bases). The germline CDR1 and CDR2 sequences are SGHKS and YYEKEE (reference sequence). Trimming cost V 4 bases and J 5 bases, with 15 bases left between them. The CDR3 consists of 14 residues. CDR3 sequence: CASSKRQDPETQYF. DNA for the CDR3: TGTGCCAGCAGCAAACGACAGGATCCGGAGACCCAGTACTTC. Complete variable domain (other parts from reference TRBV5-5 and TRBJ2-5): DAGVTQSPTHLIKTRGQQVTLRCSPISGHKSVSWYQQVLGQGPQFIFQYYEKEERGRGNFPDRFSARQFPNYSSELNVNALLLGDSALYLCASSKRQDPETQYFGPGTRLLVL.

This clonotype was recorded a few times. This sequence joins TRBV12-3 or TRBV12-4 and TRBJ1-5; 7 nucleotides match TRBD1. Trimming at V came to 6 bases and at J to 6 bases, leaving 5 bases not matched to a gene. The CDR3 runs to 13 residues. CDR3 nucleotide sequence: TGTGCCAGCAGCCCTAGGGGGCGTCAGCCCCAGCATTTT. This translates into CASSPRGRQPQHF.

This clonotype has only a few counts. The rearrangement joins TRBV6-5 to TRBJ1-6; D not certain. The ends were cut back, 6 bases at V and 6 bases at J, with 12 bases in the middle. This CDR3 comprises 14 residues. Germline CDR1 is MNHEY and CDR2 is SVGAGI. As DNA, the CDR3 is TGTGCCAGCAGCTTAATTTCGAGTAATTCACCCCTCCACTTT. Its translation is CASSLISSNSPLHF.

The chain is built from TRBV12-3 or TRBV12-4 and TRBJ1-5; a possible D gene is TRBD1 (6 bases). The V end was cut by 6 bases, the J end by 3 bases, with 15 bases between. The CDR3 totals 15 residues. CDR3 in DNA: TGTGCCAGCAGGGGGGCGGGGGCAATCAATCAGCCCCAGCATTTT. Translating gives CASRGAGAINQPQHF.

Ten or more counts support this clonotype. This chain's CDR3 is CASSQGSGSSYEQYF. CDR3 DNA: TGCGCCAGCAGCCAGGGAAGTGGGAGCTCCTACGAGCAGTACTTC. The V gene is TRBV4-1, the J gene TRBJ2-7; a possible D gene is TRBD2 (5 bases). Per germline, CDR1 MGHRA and CDR2 YSYEKL. The CDR3 length is 15 residues. Between the trimmed V and J ends, which lost 3 bases and 0 bases, there was a span of 12 bases.